Presented here are 22 T cell receptor beta chains from one specimen sequenced in a study of shared clonotypes between healthy human individuals. TCRdb keeps only in-frame clones here, not all; method: immunoSEQ multiplex PCR. This sample has 2,100,000 or so clones, with under 97% found just once. Sample: naive CD4+ T cells sorted from blood. Specified subset: CD45RA+ positively selected. The source is a young man in good health.

This clone was picked up one time. The rearrangement joins TRBV18 to TRBJ1-1, with D perhaps matching TRBD1 (5 bases). The ends were cut back, 1 base at V and 4 bases at J, with 13 bases in the middle. The CDR3 is made up of 15 amino acids. Per the germline V gene, CDR1 is KGHSH and CDR2 is LQKENI. The CDR3 region is CASSPQERGATEAFF. In DNA form, the CDR3 reads TGTGCCAGCTCACCACAGGAGAGGGGCGCCACTGAAGCTTTCTTT.

This sequence joins TRBV5-1 and TRBJ2-7, with 9 nucleotides matching TRBD1. V dropped 4 bases and J dropped 2; count of bases not matched to a gene: 7. The CDR3 totals 15 residues. Germline V gives CDR1 SGHRS, CDR2 YFSETQ. The CDR3 DNA follows: TGCGCCAGCAGCCCTATGGACAGGGGCCCCTACGAGCAGTACTTC. Protein: CASSPMDRGPYEQYF.

V is TRBV4-1 and J is TRBJ2-3, with D possibly being TRBD1 (7 bases). V dropped 4 bases and J dropped 7 bases, with 21 bases sitting between them. The CDR3 covers 16 residues. In germline, CDR1 is MGHRA, CDR2 YSYEKL. The CDR3 DNA reads TGCGCCAGCAGCCCCGGAGGGACAGCGGTCAAGAATACGCAGTATTTT. It encodes CASSPGGTAVKNTQYF.

The V call is TRBV5-6, the J call TRBJ2-7, with unresolved D. V gave up 2 bases and J gave up 2 bases, with 5 bases separating them. The CDR3 length is 12 residues. CDR1 is SGHDT and CDR2 is YYEEEE in the germline V gene. CDR3 region: CASSFNTYEQYF. The CDR3 DNA is TGTGCCAGCAGCTTTAACACCTACGAGCAGTACTTC.

The chain couples TRBV4-1 to TRBJ1-2; 8 bases agree with TRBD1. V shed 1 base and J 6 bases; nucleotides not matched to a gene: 13. The germline V gene encodes CDR1 MGHRA and CDR2 YSYEKL. This CDR3 comprises 17 residues. The chain's CDR3 is CASSQVPLQGARDGYTF. The CDR3 coding sequence is TGCGCCAGCAGCCAAGTGCCCCTCCAGGGGGCGCGAGATGGCTACACCTTC.

The rearrangement joins TRBV7-6 to TRBJ1-5, with TRBD1 matching over 8 bases. V dropped 5 bases and J dropped 3; count of bases not matched to a gene: 12. The CDR3 runs to 17 residues. Germline V gene sequence: CDR1 SGHVS, CDR2 FNYEAQ. The CDR3 reads CASSTTGGQAYNQPQHF. The CDR3 region has the DNA TGTGCCAGCAGCACAACAGGGGGGCAAGCTTACAATCAGCCCCAGCATTTT.

CDR3 loop: CASRTGPQGKQYF. CDR3 nucleotides: TGTGCCAGCAGGACCGGGCCCCAGGGAAAGCAGTACTTC. The rearrangement uses TRBV5-4 and TRBJ2-7; maybe TRBD1 (5 bases). The CDR3 runs to 13 residues. The germline CDR1 and CDR2 sequences are SGHNT and YYREEE (reference sequence). The V gene lost 5 bases and the J gene lost 8 bases, with 17 bases spanning the gap.

The chain has TRBV30 and TRBJ1-1; D is ambiguous. The V and J ends lost 2 bases and 0 bases respectively, with 4 bases between them. Per germline, CDR1 GTSNPN and CDR2 SVGIG (reference sequence). The CDR3 spans 12 residues. CDR3 residues: CAWSLVNTEAFF. The CDR3 DNA is TGTGCCTGGAGTTTGGTGAACACTGAAGCTTTCTTT.

J is TRBJ2-4 and V is TRBV5-4; D is uncertain. Trimming cost V 2 bases and J 0 bases, with 12 bases left between them. CDR3 length: 16 residues. Per the germline V gene, CDR1 is SGHNT and CDR2 is YYREEE (reference sequence). CDR3 region: CASSFQIGLAKNIQYF. Here the CDR3 DNA reads TGTGCCAGCAGCTTCCAAATCGGATTAGCCAAAAACATTCAGTACTTC.

The rearrangement links TRBV2 to TRBJ1-5; D gene ambiguous. Trimming shortened V by 2 bases and J by 3 bases, and 11 bases separated the two germline ends. CDR1 and CDR2 (germline): SNHLY, FYNNEI. This CDR3 has 15 residues. CDR3 in DNA: TGTGCCAGCAGTGAATTGGGGTTACCCAATCAGCCCCAGCATTTT. Residues: CASSELGLPNQPQHF. Based on the CDR3 plus reference TRBV2 and TRBJ1-5, the full variable domain is EPEVTQTPSHQVTQMGQEVILRCVPISNHLYFYWYRQILGQKVEFLVSFYNNEISEKSEIFDDQFSVERPDGSNFTLKIRSTKLEDSAMYFCASSELGLPNQPQHFGDGTRLSIL.

The chain links TRBV5-4 to TRBJ1-2; TRBD1 matches at 11 bases. The germline V gene encodes CDR1 SGHNT and CDR2 YYREEE (reference sequence). This CDR3 is built from 17 residues. J was trimmed by 5 bases and V by 3 bases; bases with no gene match: 12. The CDR3: CASSWDAGTGGSYGYTF. The CDR3 region has the DNA TGTGCCAGCAGCTGGGATGCCGGGACAGGGGGATCGTATGGCTACACCTTC.

V gene TRBV7-2 combines with J gene TRBJ2-3, with TRBD2 as a possible D gene (5 bases). Germline CDR1 and CDR2: SGHTA and FQGNSA. V dropped 4 bases and J dropped 7 bases, with 12 bases sitting between them. The CDR3 is made up of 13 amino acids. The CDR3 region has the DNA TGTGCCAGCAGCTCCGAGCGGTTTAATACGCAGTATTTT. This codes for CASSSERFNTQYF.

This chain connects TRBV2 to TRBJ2-1; 8 bases line up with TRBD2. Germline CDR1 SNHLY, CDR2 FYNNEI. The CDR3 is 13 amino acids. V was pared by 8 bases and J by 8 bases, with 8 bases of the junction left unmatched. Written as DNA, the CDR3 is TGTGCCAGCGGGAAGCGGGAGACCGATGAGCAGTTCTTC. This codes for CASGKRETDEQFF.

The chain combines TRBV5-6 with TRBJ1-1, with 11 nucleotides matching TRBD1. Germline trimming cut 5 bases from V and 0 bases from J; bases unmatched to any gene: 6. The CDR3 totals 16 residues. Per germline, CDR1 SGHDT and CDR2 YYEEEE. The CDR3 nucleotides read TGTGCCAGCAGTTATGGACAGGGGGCAATGAACACTGAAGCTTTCTTT. Translation gives CASSYGQGAMNTEAFF.

In the case of this clone: The identical CDR3 is also encoded by other nucleotide sequences in the sample. CDR3 coding DNA: TGTGCCAGTAGTCGACAGGGGAGGGAGCAGTACTTC. Translation: CASSRQGREQYF. J is TRBJ2-7 and V is TRBV19; TRBD1 matches 8 bases. The junction had 4 bases not matched to a gene; V was cut back by 5 bases and J by 7 bases. The germline CDR1 and CDR2 sequences are LNHDA and SQIVND (reference sequence). CDR3 length: 12 residues.

The chain uses TRBV7-8 and TRBJ2-3; D not resolved. This CDR3 contains 13 residues. Germline CDR1 and CDR2: SGHVS and FQNEAQ. Trimming took 5 bases from V and 3 from J, leaving 9 bases between them. CDR3 DNA sequence: TGTGCCAGCAGCCCCCGGTGGACAGATACGCAGTATTTT. Its protein product is CASSPRWTDTQYF.

The rearrangement joins TRBV10-3 to TRBJ2-1; D possibly uses TRBD1 or TRBD2 (5 bases each). CDR3 size: 12 residues. Germline lookup yields CDR1 ENHRY and CDR2 SYGVKD. V lost 8 bases, J lost 2 bases, and 7 bases lay in between. The CDR3 DNA reads as TGTGCCATCGGGGGTACCTACAATGAGCAGTTCTTC. It translates to CAIGGTYNEQFF.

The V and J genes are TRBV15 and TRBJ2-7; a weak D match, TRBD1 (6 bases). In germline, CDR1 is LNHNV, CDR2 YYDKDF (reference sequence). This CDR3 contains 15 residues. Trimming removed 0 bases from V and 0 bases from J, with 9 bases in between. The CDR3 coding sequence is TGTGCCACCAGCAGAGAGGGGGCCTCCTCCTACGAGCAGTACTTC. The encoded protein is CATSREGASSYEQYF.

The chain joins TRBV19 to TRBJ2-1; 8 bases are shared with TRBD1. The CDR3 covers 16 residues. The V gene's germline CDR1 is LNHDA and CDR2 SQIVND (reference sequence). J lost 2 bases, V lost 7 bases, and 10 bases had no gene match. The CDR3 nucleotides are TGTGCCAGTACTGCTAGACAGGGGTTTCCCTACAATGAGCAGTTCTTC. It yields the protein CASTARQGFPYNEQFF. The variable domain in full, completed from reference TRBV19 and TRBJ2-1, reads DGGITQSPKYLFRKEGQNVTLSCEQNLNHDAMYWYRQDPGQGLRLIYYSQIVNDFQKGDIAEGYSVSREKKESFPLTVTSAQKNPTAFYLCASTARQGFPYNEQFFGPGTRLTVL.

The CDR3 loop is CASSTLAGVVTDTQYF. CDR3 DNA: TGCGCCAGCAGCACGCTAGCGGGGGTAGTTACAGATACGCAGTATTTT. The J gene is TRBJ2-3, the V gene TRBV5-1, with 10 bases that match TRBD2. V trimming: 4 bases; J trimming: 3 bases; junction bases outside the gene matches: 8. This CDR3 has 16 residues. The V gene's germline CDR1 is SGHRS and CDR2 YFSETQ. Full variable domain (outside the CDR3, taken from reference TRBV5-1 and TRBJ2-3): KAGVTQTPRYLIKTRGQQVTLSCSPISGHRSVSWYQQTPGQGLQFLFEYFSETQRNKGNFPGRFSGRQFSNSRSEMNVSTLELGDSALYLCASSTLAGVVTDTQYFGPGTRLTVL.

The genes are TRBV4-1 and TRBJ1-4, with 7 bases aligning to TRBD1. CDR3 length: 15 residues. The V gene's germline CDR1 is MGHRA and CDR2 YSYEKL. Germline trimming cut 3 bases from V and 5 bases from J; bases unmatched to any gene: 6. Here the CDR3 reads CASSQAGTANEKLFF. CDR3 in DNA: TGCGCCAGCAGCCAGGCCGGGACAGCGAATGAAAAACTGTTTTTT.

The V and J genes are TRBV7-3 and TRBJ2-5; 9 nucleotides align to TRBD2. This CDR3 region has 14 residues. The V gene end was trimmed by 0 bases and the J gene end by 5 bases; junction bases not matched to a gene: 1. The V gene's germline CDR1 is SGHTA and CDR2 FQGTGA. CDR3 sequence reads: CASSLTAGGETQYF. The CDR3, as DNA: TGTGCCAGCAGCTTAACAGCGGGGGGCGAGACCCAGTACTTC. Full variable domain (remainder filled in from reference TRBV7-3 and TRBJ2-5): GAGVSQTPSNKVTEKGKYVELRCDPISGHTALYWYRQSLGQGPEFLIYFQGTGAADDSGLPNDRFFAVRPEGSVSTLKIQRTERGDSAVYLCASSLTAGGETQYFGPGTRLLVL.